The sequence of this T cell receptor (beta chain) was determined in a study of post-analysis software for immune sequencing data. Unique molecular identifiers tagged the TCR beta cDNA libraries. TCRdb reprocessed the PCR reads via MiXCR and lists one record per CDR3 protein. Of about half a million distinct CDR3 sequences listed, under 40% are singletons. Study results and limitations: Controls' normalized Chao1 diversity significantly exceeded that of multiple sclerosis patients. Compared with controls, patients had more of 4 to 6 TRBV segments, including TRBV5-6, TRBV5-1 and TRBV20-1.

A word on this clonotype: The antigen is unknown.

CDR1 and CDR2 (germline): MNHEY, SVGEGT. The CDR3 is 17 amino acids. V and J are TRBV6-2 or TRBV6-3 and TRBJ2-7, with D perhaps matching TRBD2 (5 bases). The J call may be in error: the DNA end matches TRBJ2-5 better. This TCR was sampled from a girl between 2 and 17 years old with multiple sclerosis. Sequences were obtained from blood. This chain's CDR3 is CASSYPQVGVDGETQYF. In nucleotides, the CDR3 is TGTGCCAGCAGTTATCCCCAGGTGGGAGTTGATGGGGAGACCCAGTACTTC.